The sequence of this T cell receptor beta chain was determined in a study of regulatory T cells in long-lasting Graves disease. Many counts were recorded for this clonotype. Stated time point: newly diagnosed GD, antithyroid drugs for less than 3 months. RNA from PBMCs was the source of the TCR library. Sequencing libraries for TCR beta were prepared with iRepertoire HTBI primers and Arm-PCR of CDR3 regions. In the authors' methods: Identified segments across samples numbered roughly 60 TRBV and 14 to 15 TRBJ. A single record per CDR3 protein comes from TCRdb applying MiXCR to the multiplex PCR reads. The V and J calls shown here were made by TCRdb, not taken from the authors' results. Of 410,000 or so distinct CDR3 sequences listed, approximately 15% were seen once; the top ten hold around 15%. The CDR3 has 15 residues. Trimming cost V 4 bases and J 3 bases; bases outside gene matches: 3. From germline, CDR1 is KGHSH and CDR2 LQKENI.

The same sample was also used in a study of T cells in Graves' hyperthyroidism and ophthalmopathy. That paper states: The HTBI primer set served for first-round RT-PCR of the TCR CDR3.

The sequence derives from a woman aged 25 to 39 with Graves disease. The rearrangement links TRBV18 to TRBJ2-2, with TRBD2 matching over 9 bases. Sequencing used peripheral blood mononuclear cells (PBMCs), obtained at new diagnosis, from a patient treated with antithyroid drugs. CDR3 DNA sequence: TGTGCCAGCTCACTTATAGCGGGAGACACCGGGGAGCTGTTTTTT. Its protein is CASSLIAGDTGELFF.